This TCR beta chain came from a study of cytomegalovirus exposure and HLA in healthy donors. Findings and caveats of the study: Associated with HLA alleles at 0.05 false discovery rate in a later analysis were approximately 17,000 TCR beta sequences.

This CDR3 has 15 amino acids. Germline lookup yields CDR1 SNHLY and CDR2 FYNNEI. J lost 5 bases, V lost 2 bases, and 3 bases had no gene match. In the case of this clone: What it recognizes is unknown.

Healthy bone marrow donors supplied every sample. Use of 60 Vbeta and 13 Jbeta primers characterized the PCR. Assay used: immunoSEQ multiplex PCR; TCRdb lists only in-frame clones, some missing. Of a few hundred thousand clones detected, roughly 80% appear once; the ten largest clones hold roughly 0.3%. This sequence was found in a girl under 10 years old in good health and CMV-seronegative. The material sequenced was PBMCs. The V gene is TRBV2, the J gene TRBJ1-5; 10 bases map to TRBD1. The CDR3 nucleotides read TGTGCCAGCAGTGAAAGGGACAGGGGACATCAGCCCCAGCATTTT. Translated: CASSERDRGHQPQHF. Together with reference TRBV2 and TRBJ1-5, the CDR3 gives the full variable domain: EPEVTQTPSHQVTQMGQEVILRCVPISNHLYFYWYRQILGQKVEFLVSFYNNEISEKSEIFDDQFSVERPDGSNFTLKIRSTKLEDSAMYFCASSERDRGHQPQHFGDGTRLSIL.